The 8 T cell receptor beta chains reported below all come from one sample, sequenced in a study of cytomegalovirus exposure and HLA in healthy donors. 60 Vbeta and 13 Jbeta primers were used in PCR. Produced via immunoSEQ multiplex PCR; TCRdb's table is partial and in-frame only. This table holds more than 150,000 clones, approximately 80% found once. The sequenced sample consisted of PBMCs. The receptors derive from a girl aged 2-10 years in good health and CMV-seropositive.

The chain uses TRBV18 and TRBJ1-5; TRBD1 is a possible D gene (6 bases). The V and J ends lost 4 bases and 1 base respectively, with 17 bases between them. The CDR3 sequence is 17 residues long. Germline CDR1 reads KGHSH; CDR2 reads LQKENI. The CDR3 here is CASSLTDRIGSNQPQHF. CDR3 nucleotide sequence: TGTGCCAGCTCACTTACTGACAGGATAGGAAGCAATCAGCCCCAGCATTTT.

V is TRBV6-1 and J is TRBJ2-7; 7 bases are shared with TRBD1. The germline V gene encodes CDR1 MNHNS and CDR2 SASEGT. Trimming removed 0 bases from V and 5 bases from J; junction bases left unmatched: 4. The CDR3 extends over 14 amino acids. CDR3 amino acids: CASSEAGGSHEQYF. The CDR3 coding sequence is TGTGCCAGCAGTGAAGCAGGGGGCTCTCACGAGCAGTACTTC.

The rearrangement joins TRBV5-1 to TRBJ2-1; 12 nucleotides line up with TRBD2. This CDR3 has 20 residues. Germline values: CDR1 SGHRS, CDR2 YFSETQ. The V and J ends lost 4 bases and 0 bases, in that order; junction bases with no gene match: 14. This CDR3 reads CASSLRETSGSLSSYNEQFF. The CDR3 region has the DNA TGCGCCAGCAGCCTACGGGAGACTAGCGGGAGTCTTAGCTCCTACAATGAGCAGTTCTTC.

In this sample, this clone turned up a few times. J is TRBJ1-2 and V is TRBV10-3; 7 positions agree with TRBD1. Germline V gene sequence: CDR1 ENHRY, CDR2 SYGVKD. The junction had 9 bases not matched to a gene; V was cut back by 0 bases and J by 8 bases. This CDR3 comprises 15 residues. The CDR3 sequence: CAISESAGTAYGYTF. CDR3 in DNA: TGTGCCATCAGTGAGTCGGCTGGGACAGCTTACGGCTACACCTTC.

The genes are TRBV18 and TRBJ2-5, with TRBD2 as a possible D gene (5 bases). The V and J ends lost 2 bases and 4 bases respectively, with 26 bases between them. CDR1 and CDR2 (germline): KGHSH, LQKENI. The CDR3 spans 19 residues. The CDR3 sequence: CASSPRPSGVSPFVETQYF. The CDR3 DNA is TGTGCCAGCTCACCAAGGCCGAGCGGCGTGTCCCCATTTGTAGAGACCCAGTACTTC.

This clone was seen more than once but under ten times. This chain connects TRBV7-8 to TRBJ1-2, with 7 bases identical to TRBD1. Germline V gives CDR1 SGHVS, CDR2 FQNEAQ. The ends lost 2 bases at V and 5 bases at J; junction bases unmatched: 8. The CDR3 is made up of 15 amino acids. The CDR3 here is CASSLTRGQDYGYTF. CDR3 DNA: TGTGCCAGCAGCTTAACGCGCGGACAGGATTATGGCTACACCTTC.

In nucleotides, the CDR3 is TGCGCCAGCAGCCTCAACGACAGGGTAGGCGAGCAGTACTTC. Its translation: CASSLNDRVGEQYF. The chain has TRBV5-1 and TRBJ2-7, with 7 bases aligning to TRBD1. V was pared by 4 bases and J by 6 bases, with 10 bases of the junction left unmatched. Germline V CDR1 and CDR2: SGHRS, YFSETQ. There are 14 residues in the CDR3.

This chain connects TRBV27 to TRBJ2-7; D not resolved. The V gene lost 8 bases and the J gene lost 2 bases, with 13 bases spanning the gap. Per germline, CDR1 MNHEY and CDR2 SMNVEV (reference sequence). The CDR3 has 13 amino acids. CDR3 nucleotides: TGTGCCAGCGGCCCCAAAACCACCTACGAGCAGTACTTC. Translating gives CASGPKTTYEQYF.